This paragraph covers one T cell receptor (beta chain) sequence. Its antigen is unknown. This entry comes from a study of cytomegalovirus exposure and HLA in healthy donors. The study's findings and limits: Immune exposure was documented only through CMV serostatus. Most TCRs appeared rarely, but some public TCRs recurred in many donors. More clonal expansion characterized HLA-associated TCR beta chains than equally common others in a later analysis.

PCR employed 60 Vbeta and 13 Jbeta primers. Original processing methods: Later work found 65 million to 85 million unique TCR beta chains, with about 10 million shared. The repertoire was sequenced with immunoSEQ multiplex PCR; TCRdb's copy has only in-frame clones and lacks some. V and J calls and clone size are those listed in that table; D and trimming were worked out from the DNA. The sample includes more than 150,000 clones, 84% of them seen just once. The source of this sequence is a boy between 5 and 17 years old in good health and CMV-seronegative. The sample taken for sequencing was PBMCs.

The CDR3 sequence is CASRPSGEGQPQHF. Here the CDR3 DNA reads TGTGCCAGCAGACCTTCAGGGGAGGGTCAGCCCCAGCATTTT. The chain is built from TRBV7-2 and TRBJ1-5, with a tentative D call TRBD1 (6 bases). This CDR3 is 14 amino acids long. Trimming stripped 6 bases from V and 6 bases from J, with 15 bases between. Per the germline V gene, CDR1 is SGHTA and CDR2 is FQGNSA.